What follows are 23 T cell receptor beta chains derived from one specimen sequenced in a study of T cell changes during pregnancy in multiple sclerosis. This table comes from immunoSEQ multiplex PCR, and its TCRdb copy is limited to in-frame clones, with some not included. The sample includes about 50,000 clones, roughly 94% of them seen just once. The sample consisted of CD4+ T cells from peripheral blood mononuclear cells, taken in the third trimester of pregnancy. These receptors originate from a female donor with multiple sclerosis, enrolled in a pregnancy study.

A single count supports this clone. The chain has TRBV5-4 and TRBJ1-2; TRBD1 agrees at 10 bases. Germline V gene sequence: CDR1 SGHNT, CDR2 YYREEE (reference sequence). The CDR3 consists of 15 residues. V was clipped by 5 bases and J by 5 bases; unmatched bases: 9. The CDR3 region is CASRRQGAKWYGYTF. The CDR3 coding sequence is TGTGCCAGCAGAAGACAGGGGGCAAAGTGGTATGGCTACACCTTC.

The CDR3 sequence is CASSALQGYNSPLHF. Written as DNA, the CDR3 is TGTGCCAGCAGTGCCCTACAGGGATATAATTCACCCCTCCACTTT. The rearrangement uses TRBV2 and TRBJ1-6, with a tentative D call TRBD1 (6 bases). The CDR3 has 15 residues. V lost 4 bases and J 4 bases, leaving 11 bases between the germline ends. The germline CDR1 and CDR2 sequences are SNHLY and FYNNEI.

The chain recombines TRBV7-3 with TRBJ1-1; 7 bases are shared with TRBD1. CDR1 and CDR2 from the germline V gene are SGHTA and FQGTGA. The CDR3 consists of 13 residues. After removal of 3 bases from V and 3 bases from J, the junction contained 1 base not matched to a gene. The CDR3 nucleotides read TGTGCCAGCAGCTTTCAGGGGGACACTGAAGCTTTCTTT. Its protein product is CASSFQGDTEAFF.

This sequence joins TRBV12-5 and TRBJ2-7, with TRBD2 identical over 12 bases. CDR1 and CDR2 (germline): LGHNT, FRNRAP. The length of the CDR3 is 15 residues. The trim removed 1 base at V and 5 bases at J, leaving 3 bases unmatched. The CDR3 nucleotides are TGTGCTAGTGGTTTGGGGACTAGCGGGGTCCACGAGCAGTACTTC. Amino acid sequence: CASGLGTSGVHEQYF.

This sequence joins TRBV7-9 and TRBJ2-5; unclear D gene. The CDR3 spans 14 residues. V was shortened by 5 bases and J by 0 bases, with 10 bases between the two germline ends. Germline-derived CDR1 and CDR2 are SEHNR and FQNEAQ (reference sequence). In DNA form, the CDR3 reads TGTGCCAGCAGCACGACTGTATACCAAGAGACCCAGTACTTC. This encodes CASSTTVYQETQYF.

This sequence joins TRBV6-1 and TRBJ1-2; 7 positions match TRBD1. Trimming removed 2 bases from V and 3 bases from J; junction bases left unmatched: 3. CDR1 and CDR2 (germline): MNHNS, SASEGT. The CDR3 runs to 14 residues. CDR3 sequence (DNA): TGTGCCAGCAGTGAAAGGCAGGGGGACTATGGCTACACCTTC. Translated: CASSERQGDYGYTF.

This chain joins TRBV5-1 and TRBJ2-7, with a possible D match to TRBD2 (6 bases). V lost 0 bases, J lost 3 bases, and 10 bases lay in between. Germline V gene lookup returns CDR1 SGHRS and CDR2 YFSETQ. There are 14 residues in the CDR3. In nucleotides, the CDR3 is TGCGCCAGCAGCTTGGCCGGGGGAGGCTACGAGCAGTACTTC. Encoded protein: CASSLAGGGYEQYF. Together with reference TRBV5-1 and TRBJ2-7, the CDR3 gives the full variable domain: KAGVTQTPRYLIKTRGQQVTLSCSPISGHRSVSWYQQTPGQGLQFLFEYFSETQRNKGNFPGRFSGRQFSNSRSEMNVSTLELGDSALYLCASSLAGGGYEQYFGPGTRLTVT.

The chain links TRBV7-3 to TRBJ2-7; a possible D gene is TRBD1 (6 bases). CDR3 length: 12 residues. The germline V gene has CDR1 SGHTA and CDR2 FQGTGA. V was cut by 5 bases and J by 11 bases, with 16 bases left in between. CDR3 sequence reads: CASSGVGAGEYF. In DNA form, the CDR3 reads TGTGCCAGCAGCGGAGTCGGGGCAGGGGAGTACTTC.

The rearrangement links TRBV6-6 to TRBJ1-5; 8 nucleotides align to TRBD1. CDR1 and CDR2 (germline): MNHNY, SVGAGI (reference sequence). J was trimmed by 7 bases and V by 0 bases; bases with no gene match: 8. CDR3 length equals 16 residues. The CDR3 sequence: CASSYSLSQGAQPQHF. For the CDR3, the DNA is TGTGCCAGCAGTTACTCACTTAGCCAGGGGGCCCAGCCCCAGCATTTT.

The chain links TRBV19 to TRBJ2-6; D uncertain. Germline CDR1 is LNHDA and CDR2 is SQIVND (reference sequence). V was trimmed by 5 bases and J by 0 bases, leaving 8 bases between them. The CDR3 totals 15 residues. In nucleotides, the CDR3 is TGTGCCAGTAGTCCCCGGTCCTCTGGGGCCAACGTCCTGACTTTC. Translation gives CASSPRSSGANVLTF.

The chain carries TRBV2 and TRBJ2-2, with D perhaps matching TRBD1 (6 bases). Germline CDR1 reads SNHLY; CDR2 reads FYNNEI. CDR3 size: 13 residues. Trimming left V 7 bases short and J 7 bases short, with 13 bases between. CDR3 coding DNA: TGTGCCAGCAACATAGTAGGGGGCGGGGAGCTGTTTTTT. Protein product: CASNIVGGGELFF.

V is TRBV11-2 and J is TRBJ1-2; a possible D gene is TRBD1 (6 bases). The germline V gene encodes CDR1 SGHAT and CDR2 FQNNGV. V was shortened by 4 bases and J by 3 bases, with 15 bases between the two germline ends. The CDR3 contains 15 residues. CDR3 sequence (DNA): TGTGCCAGCAGCTACCGGAGTGGGGGCGACTATGGCTACACCTTC. Its protein is CASSYRSGGDYGYTF.

The CDR3 DNA is TGTGCCAGCAGTCCCCGACTAGCGGGAAGGGGACAAGAGACCCAGTACTTC. It specifies CASSPRLAGRGQETQYF. V is TRBV27 and J is TRBJ2-5, with 11 bases lining up with TRBD2. The CDR3 is 17 residues long. Germline trimming cut 5 bases from V and 2 bases from J; bases unmatched to any gene: 10. Germline CDR1 reads MNHEY; CDR2 reads SMNVEV (reference sequence).

V gene TRBV4-1 combines with J gene TRBJ1-2; TRBD1 aligns across 8 bases. The junction had 12 bases not matched to a gene; V was cut back by 3 bases and J by 9 bases. Germline V CDR1 and CDR2: MGHRA, YSYEKL. The CDR3 runs 15 residues. The chain's CDR3 is CASSHPAGQVKSYTF. The CDR3 DNA follows: TGCGCCAGCAGCCACCCGGCGGGACAGGTCAAGAGCTACACCTTC.

This chain joins TRBV30 and TRBJ1-1; TRBD1 matches 9 bases. Trimming at V came to 2 bases and at J to 3 bases, leaving 4 bases not matched to a gene. Germline CDR1 and CDR2: GTSNPN and SVGIG (reference sequence). This CDR3 contains 14 residues. CDR3 DNA: TGTGCCTGGAGTAGAGACAGGGGGTACACTGAAGCTTTCTTT. It is translated as CAWSRDRGYTEAFF.

The CDR3 sequence is CASSSGLAGGRRDTQYF. Written as DNA, the CDR3 is TGTGCCAGCAGCTCGGGACTAGCGGGGGGTCGGAGGGATACGCAGTATTTT. The gene calls are TRBV5-6 and TRBJ2-3, with 15 positions matching TRBD2. The CDR3 totals 17 residues. The ends lost 3 bases at V and 6 bases at J; junction bases unmatched: 8. Germline V CDR1 and CDR2: SGHDT, YYEEEE.

A few counts support this clone. V gene TRBV6-6 combines with J gene TRBJ1-5; D remains ambiguous. The length of the CDR3 is 13 residues. V dropped 6 bases and J dropped 2 bases, with 8 bases sitting between them. CDR1 MNHNY and CDR2 SVGAGI come from the germline V gene (reference sequence). The CDR3 DNA sequence: TGTGCCAGCAGGCAGGATGGCAATCAGCCCCAGCATTTT. It translates to CASRQDGNQPQHF.

The chain employs TRBV6-5 and TRBJ2-4, with 7 positions matching TRBD1. V was pared by 6 bases and J by 8 bases, with 1 base of the junction left unmatched. Germline V gene sequence: CDR1 MNHEY, CDR2 SVGAGI. CDR3 length: 11 residues. CDR3 coding DNA: TGTGCCAGCAGAGACAGGGACATTCAGTACTTC. Its protein is CASRDRDIQYF.

This clone has only one observation. This sequence joins TRBV7-7 and TRBJ2-7; the D gene is possibly TRBD2 (6 bases). Trimming pared 2 bases from V and 6 bases from J, leaving 11 bases between. The CDR3 is made up of 13 amino acids. In germline, CDR1 is SSHAT, CDR2 FNYEAQ (reference sequence). For the CDR3, the DNA is TGTGCCAGCAGCTTAAATACCGGGGGCGAGCAGTACTTC. This sequence encodes CASSLNTGGEQYF. The whole variable domain, remainder taken from reference TRBV7-7 and TRBJ2-7, is GAGVSQSPRYKVTKRGQDVTLRCDPISSHATLYWYQQALGQGPEFLTYFNYEAQPDKSGLPSDRFSAERPEGSISTLTIQRTEQRDSAMYRCASSLNTGGEQYFGPGTRLTVT.

The gene calls are TRBV7-3 and TRBJ2-1, with 12 bases matching TRBD1. V trimming: 5 bases; J trimming: 10 bases; junction bases outside the gene matches: 9. Germline V gives CDR1 SGHTA, CDR2 FQGTGA. The CDR3 runs 15 residues. This CDR3 reads CASSPPGQGAREQFF. CDR3 bases: TGTGCCAGCAGCCCGCCGGGACAGGGGGCTCGGGAGCAGTTCTTC.

V usage is TRBV11-3 and J usage is TRBJ2-3; 14 bases match TRBD2. CDR1 is SGHNT and CDR2 is YENEEA in the germline V gene. Losses at the gene ends were 1 base for V and 2 bases for J; bases not matched to a gene: 8. The CDR3 length is 19 residues. DNA for the CDR3: TGTGCCAGCAGCTTAGGGATAGGACTAGCGGGGGGCCCCACAGATACGCAGTATTTT. This codes for CASSLGIGLAGGPTDTQYF.

The chain is built from TRBV9 and TRBJ1-5, with a tentative D call TRBD1 (5 bases). In germline, CDR1 is SGDLS, CDR2 YYNGEE. The CDR3 length is 15 residues. Trimming removed 0 bases from V and 0 bases from J, with 7 bases in between. The CDR3 sequence: CASSVGTLSNQPQHF. Here the CDR3 DNA reads TGTGCCAGCAGCGTAGGGACACTTAGCAATCAGCCCCAGCATTTT.

The V call is TRBV5-8, the J call TRBJ1-2, with 7 bases aligning to TRBD1. The CDR3 is made up of 15 amino acids. J gave up 0 bases and V 2 bases, and 4 bases lay outside the gene matches. CDR1 is SGHTS, CDR2 YDEGEE, per germline. In nucleotides, the CDR3 is TGTGCCAGCAGCTTTAGACAGGGAGCTAACTATGGCTACACCTTC. Amino acids: CASSFRQGANYGYTF.